This T cell receptor beta chain came from a study of identical twins. In the case of this clonotype: Its specificity is unknown. Sequence at one end of the junction differs from germline and may be a read error.

MiXCR was run by TCRdb on the 5' RACE reads, yielding one entry per CDR3 protein. The sample has more than 1.5 million distinct CDR3 sequences; 32% are singletons. CDR3 length equals 18 residues. Study results and limitations: Models, which agreed with sharing between unrelated individuals, nonetheless underestimated the out-of-frame TCR alpha sharing seen in monozygotic twins.

The sequence was collected from a newborn girl in good health. The gene calls are TRBV12-3 or TRBV12-4 and TRBJ2-3, with TRBD2 identical over 8 bases. Material for sequencing was cord blood. The CDR3 coding sequence is TGTGCCAGCAGTTTAGCGCTAAGATCGGGGGGGGTTAAAGATACGCGGTATTTT. Amino acids: CASSLALRSGGVKDTRYF.